This entry lists 14 T cell receptor beta chains sequenced from one sample in a study of OX40 agonist ivuxolimab in advanced cancers. Libraries were prepared by immunoSEQ multiplex PCR; TCRdb keeps only in-frame clonotypes and omits some of them. The top ten clones hold around 3.9% of a sample with around 40,000 clones, about 80% of them seen once. Source: CD4+ or CD8+ T cells sorted from blood, taken in a trial of the OX40 agonist ivuxolimab. These TCRs come from an adult with an advanced solid tumor such as melanoma, head and neck, liver or kidney cancer.

This clone was observed a handful of times. The chain has TRBV7-2 and TRBJ1-1; 8 bases map to TRBD1. This CDR3 contains 14 residues. Germline V gene sequence: CDR1 SGHTA, CDR2 FQGNSA. With V trimmed by 5 bases and J by 5 bases, 7 bases remained unmatched. CDR3 bases: TGTGCCAGCAGCCCGGACAGGGTGAGAACTGAAGCTTTCTTT. Its translation: CASSPDRVRTEAFF.

The V call is TRBV4-3, the J call TRBJ2-7; no clear D gene. The CDR3 has 14 amino acids. Germline CDR1 and CDR2: LGHNA and YSLEER. V was trimmed by 0 bases and J by 7 bases, leaving 13 bases between them. As DNA, the CDR3 is TGCGCCAGCAGCCAAGAATACAAGGAGAGGGAGCAGTACTTC. Its translation: CASSQEYKEREQYF.

The rearrangement links TRBV5-4 to TRBJ2-5; 9 bases map to TRBD1. The J call may be mistaken, given a closer DNA end match to TRBJ2-7. Germline V gene lookup returns CDR1 SGHNT and CDR2 YYREEE (reference sequence). This CDR3 is 14 amino acids long. As DNA, the CDR3 is TGTGCCAGCAGCGCTACAGGGGGCAAGAACGAGCAGTACTTC. Amino acid sequence: CASSATGGKNEQYF.

The chain carries TRBV7-3 and TRBJ2-7, with 9 nucleotides matching TRBD2. Germline assignment: CDR1 SGHTA and CDR2 FQGTGA. V dropped 5 bases and J dropped 2; count of bases not matched to a gene: 7. This CDR3 region has 15 residues. The chain's CDR3 is CASSPAGGRAYEQYF. Written as DNA, the CDR3 is TGTGCCAGCAGCCCAGCGGGAGGTAGAGCCTACGAGCAGTACTTC.

This clone was observed a handful of times. The chain combines TRBV19 with TRBJ1-5; TRBD1 matches at 8 bases. Germline assignment: CDR1 LNHDA and CDR2 SQIVND (reference sequence). J gave up 6 bases and V 2 bases, and 9 bases lay outside the gene matches. The CDR3 covers 16 residues. This chain's CDR3 is CASSILRQGSIQPQHF. CDR3 nucleotides: TGTGCCAGTAGTATACTCCGACAGGGGTCAATTCAGCCCCAGCATTTT.

This chain uses TRBV10-3 with TRBJ1-5; 11 nucleotides match TRBD1. After removal of 1 base from V and 7 bases from J, the junction contained 6 bases not matched to a gene. The CDR3 is 16 residues long. In germline, CDR1 is ENHRY, CDR2 SYGVKD. CDR3: CAISELGTGGRQPQHF. The CDR3, as DNA: TGTGCCATCAGTGAGTTAGGGACAGGGGGAAGACAGCCCCAGCATTTT.

This clone was detected a few times. The gene calls are TRBV7-2 and TRBJ2-4; the D gene is possibly TRBD2 (6 bases). V gave up 5 bases and J gave up 5 bases, with 16 bases separating them. The CDR3 is made up of 15 amino acids. Germline V gene lookup returns CDR1 SGHTA and CDR2 FQGNSA. The chain's CDR3 is CASSDDSAGQNIQYF. In DNA, the CDR3 is TGTGCCAGCAGCGACGACTCTGCGGGGCAAAACATTCAGTACTTC.

V and J are TRBV4-3 and TRBJ1-1; D gene uncertain. The V and J ends lost 0 bases and 1 base respectively, with 15 bases between them. The CDR3 consists of 17 residues. Per germline, CDR1 LGHNA and CDR2 YSLEER. In DNA form, the CDR3 reads TGCGCCAGCAGCCAAGATAATGAGAACATAGAGAACACTGAAGCTTTCTTT. Translating it yields CASSQDNENIENTEAFF.

J is TRBJ2-1 and V is TRBV7-2; 10 bases map to TRBD2. Losses at the gene ends were 1 base for V and 4 bases for J; bases not matched to a gene: 1. This CDR3 is 15 amino acids long. The germline gives CDR1 SGHTA, CDR2 FQGNSA. This CDR3 reads CASSLGTSGYNEQFF. In nucleotides, the CDR3 is TGTGCCAGCAGCTTAGGGACTAGCGGTTACAATGAGCAGTTCTTC. Full variable domain (outside the CDR3, taken from reference TRBV7-2 and TRBJ2-1): GAGVSQSPSNKVTEKGKDVELRCDPISGHTALYWYRQSLGQGLEFLIYFQGNSAPDKSGLPSDRFSAERTGGSVSTLTIQRTQQEDSAVYLCASSLGTSGYNEQFFGPGTRLTVL.

This chain connects TRBV5-1 to TRBJ2-2; tentative D call: TRBD1 (5 bases). Germline V gene data show CDR1 as SGHRS and CDR2 as YFSETQ. The CDR3 consists of 16 residues. V was pared by 4 bases and J by 0 bases, with 13 bases between. This CDR3 reads CASSAQGIANTGELFF. CDR3 bases: TGCGCCAGCAGCGCCCAGGGTATAGCGAACACCGGGGAGCTGTTTTTT.

This CDR3 is CASRAGLNGELFF. The CDR3 nucleotides are TGTGCCAGCAGGGCAGGGTTGAACGGGGAGCTGTTTTTT. V and J are TRBV2 and TRBJ2-2; the D gene is possibly TRBD1 (5 bases). Germline V gene lookup returns CDR1 SNHLY and CDR2 FYNNEI. The CDR3 loop spans 13 amino acids. With 6 bases removed from V and 7 bases from J, the gap between germline ends came to 12 bases.

The chain uses TRBV6-5 and TRBJ2-1; D remains ambiguous. CDR1 and CDR2 (germline): MNHEY, SVGAGI. Trimming shortened V by 4 bases and J by 9 bases, and 10 bases separated the two germline ends. CDR3 length: 12 amino acids. CDR3: CASSSPGGEQFF. DNA of the CDR3: TGTGCCAGCAGTTCGCCTGGTGGTGAGCAGTTCTTC.

The V and J genes are TRBV7-2 and TRBJ2-7; D ambiguous. The CDR3 is 11 residues long. Trimming stripped 5 bases from V and 2 bases from J, with 4 bases between. Germline V gives CDR1 SGHTA, CDR2 FQGNSA. The CDR3 DNA sequence: TGTGCCAGCAGCGCCACCTACGAGCAGTACTTC. Its translation is CASSATYEQYF.

The chain has TRBV30 and TRBJ2-2; 8 bases map to TRBD2. This CDR3 contains 14 residues. CDR1 GTSNPN and CDR2 SVGIG come from the germline V gene (reference sequence). With 2 bases clipped from V and 4 bases from J, the junction kept 3 bases outside the gene matches. The CDR3 coding sequence is TGTGCCTGGAGTAGCGGGAGTCGCACCGGGGAGCTGTTTTTT. This sequence encodes CAWSSGSRTGELFF.